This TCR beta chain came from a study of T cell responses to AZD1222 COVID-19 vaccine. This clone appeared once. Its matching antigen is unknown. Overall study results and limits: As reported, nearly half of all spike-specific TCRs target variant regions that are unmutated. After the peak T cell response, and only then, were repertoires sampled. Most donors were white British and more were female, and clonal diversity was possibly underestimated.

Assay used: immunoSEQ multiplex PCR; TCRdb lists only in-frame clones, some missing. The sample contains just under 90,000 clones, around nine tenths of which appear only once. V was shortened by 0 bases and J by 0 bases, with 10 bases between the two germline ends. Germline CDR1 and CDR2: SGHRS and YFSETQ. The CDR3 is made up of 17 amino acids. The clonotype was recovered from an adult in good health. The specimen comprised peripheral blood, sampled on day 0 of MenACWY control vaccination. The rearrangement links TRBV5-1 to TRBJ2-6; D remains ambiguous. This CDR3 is CASSLGGFNSGANVLTF. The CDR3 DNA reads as TGCGCCAGCAGCTTGGGCGGTTTCAACTCTGGGGCCAACGTCCTGACTTTC.